This passage covers 28 T cell receptor beta chains from one sample sequenced in a study of Graves' ophthalmopathy and Graves' hyperthyroidism (dated by TCRdb to between 2018 and 2020). Sequencing instrument: Illumina HiSeq 2000. TCR beta CDR3 regions were amplified from RNA transcripts for repertoire sequencing. A first-round RT-PCR used HTBI primers with the Qiagen OneStep RT-PCR kit, followed by a second-round multiplex PCR, size selection and purification. TCRdb reanalyzed the raw reads on its own, using fastp at Q25 for trimming and MiXCR for clone calling, and kept in-frame beta chains. Merged by CDR3 protein, the rows form single entries marked with the most common genes and DNA. Here the sample has roughly 700,000 distinct CDR3 sequences; 40% occur a single time. The ten largest clones capture approximately 43% of the sample. Material for sequencing was peripheral blood. These receptors were obtained from an adult man with Graves' ophthalmopathy.

Concerning this clonotype itself: This may come from a read error, since a much larger clone is one base off. The chain combines TRBV2 with TRBJ1-1; D call uncertain. The CDR3 sequence is 16 residues long. V lost 5 bases and J 0 bases, leaving 16 bases between the germline ends. Germline V gene sequence: CDR1 SNHLY, CDR2 FYNNEI. In DNA, the CDR3 is TGTGCCAGCAGTCTCTTGGAGGTCGTTGTGAACACTGAAGCTTTCTTT. Protein sequence: CASSLLEVVVNTEAFF.

As concerns this clonotype: A much larger clone differs from this one at a single base, so this may be a read error. This chain joins TRBV29-1 and TRBJ1-4; 10 bases match TRBD1. Germline loops: CDR1 SQVTM, CDR2 ANQGSEA. The CDR3 extends over 16 amino acids. CDR3 sequence: CSVAPGQGRRVEKLLF. CDR3 bases: TGCAGCGTTGCCCCGGGACAGGGGCGCCGGGTGGAAAAACTGCTTTTT.

As for this clonotype: Lacking the conserved final phenylalanine or tryptophan, this CDR3 likely reflects a read error. The genes are TRBV9 and TRBJ1-5, with 10 nucleotides matching TRBD1. V shed 3 bases, J shed 5 bases, and the junction held 5 bases outside the gene matches. CDR1 is SGDLS, CDR2 YYNGEE, per germline. This CDR3 comprises 15 residues. CDR3 in amino acids: CASSESGTGDQPQHL. The CDR3 bases are TGTGCCAGCAGCGAATCCGGGACAGGGGATCAGCCCCAGCATCTT.

The V gene is TRBV7-3, the J gene TRBJ2-5; 11 bases fit TRBD2. From germline, CDR1 is SGHTA and CDR2 FQGTGA. V lost 5 bases, J lost 4 bases, and 6 bases stayed unmatched. The CDR3 covers 15 residues. CDR3 region: CASSDRLAGTETQYF. In DNA form, the CDR3 reads TGTGCCAGCAGCGATCGACTAGCGGGAACAGAGACCCAGTACTTC.

V and J are TRBV24-1 and TRBJ2-6; D ambiguous. Trimming took off 12 bases at V and 3 bases at J, with 17 bases between the two ends. CDR1 KGHDR and CDR2 SFDVKD come from the germline V gene. There are 15 residues in the CDR3. CDR3 nucleotides: TGTGCCTGGAGTCAGTCTACCTTTGGGGCCAACGTCCTGACTTTC. Protein sequence: CAWSQSTFGANVLTF.

Details on this clonotype: The missing conserved phenylalanine or tryptophan at the end of this CDR3 makes a read error likely. The J gene is TRBJ1-3, the V gene TRBV7-9; weak D call: TRBD1 (5 bases). V was cut by 5 bases and J by 7 bases, with 15 bases left in between. Germline V gives CDR1 SEHNR, CDR2 FQNEAQ (reference sequence). The CDR3 runs to 14 residues. The CDR3 DNA follows: TGTGCCAGCAGCGGGTCGTCAGGGCACAACACCATATATTCT. It codes for CASSGSSGHNTIYS.

J is TRBJ2-2 and V is TRBV25-1, with D perhaps assigned TRBD1 or TRBD2 (5 bases each). The germline gives CDR1 MGHDK, CDR2 SYGVNS. Trimming cost V 4 bases and J 6 bases, with 21 bases left between them. The length of the CDR3 is 17 residues. In DNA, the CDR3 is TGTGCCAGCAGTGCTAGGGACCAGTCTCGAGACGCCGGGGAGCTGTTTTTT. It encodes CASSARDQSRDAGELFF.

The CDR3 here is CASSVAQGDEKLFF. CDR3 DNA sequence: TGTGCCAGCAGCGTAGCGCAAGGGGATGAAAAACTGTTTTTT. The rearrangement joins TRBV25-1 to TRBJ1-4; D perhaps matches TRBD1 (5 bases). Germline CDR1 MGHDK, CDR2 SYGVNS. The CDR3 consists of 14 residues. The germline V and J ends were trimmed by 6 bases and 6 bases, with 14 bases remaining between them.

In DNA, the CDR3 is TGTGCCAGCAGAGACGGACAGGGAACTAATGAAAAACTGTTTTTT. This codes for CASRDGQGTNEKLFF. J is TRBJ1-4 and V is TRBV2; 8 nucleotides agree with TRBD1. V was pared by 6 bases and J by 1 base, with 4 bases of the junction left unmatched. This CDR3 region has 15 residues. In germline, CDR1 is SNHLY, CDR2 FYNNEI. The full variable domain, in which reference TRBV2 and TRBJ1-4 provide the parts outside the CDR3, is EPEVTQTPSHQVTQMGQEVILRCVPISNHLYFYWYRQILGQKVEFLVSFYNNEISEKSEIFDDQFSVERPDGSNFTLKIRSTKLEDSAMYFCASRDGQGTNEKLFFGSGTQLSVL.

This clonotype showed up many times. J is TRBJ1-4 and V is TRBV7-6; 8 positions agree with TRBD1. CDR3 length equals 13 residues. Unmatched junction bases numbered 3, after V lost 5 bases and J lost 7 bases. CDR1 is SGHVS, CDR2 FNYEAQ, per germline. The CDR3 nucleotides are TGTGCCAGCAGCGCAGGGGGCATTGAAAAACTGTTTTTT. Translated: CASSAGGIEKLFF.

Regarding this clonotype: The CDR3 ends on some other residue instead of the conserved phenylalanine or tryptophan, so this is likely a read error. The DNA is omitted, as the CDR3 cannot be located on it reliably, and the CDR3 follows TCRdb's listing. This rearrangement joins TRBV10-3 to TRBJ2-3; TRBD1, as called in the table, went unchecked against the DNA. Per germline, CDR1 ENHRY and CDR2 SYGVKD. The CDR3 is made up of 8 amino acids, end residues included. CDR3 sequence reads: CAISWDRG.

This clonotype was picked up many times. V and J are TRBV4-1 and TRBJ2-2; D remains unclear. In germline, CDR1 is MGHRA, CDR2 YSYEKL. The CDR3 extends over 15 amino acids. V lost 0 bases and J lost 1, with 6 bases in between. The CDR3 region has the DNA TGCGCCAGCAGCCAAGAAGGAAGGAACACCGGGGAGCTGTTTTTT. Its protein is CASSQEGRNTGELFF.

This clonotype was observed at least ten times. The rearrangement uses TRBV15 and TRBJ2-7, with D hard to call. V lost 5 bases to trimming and J lost 0 bases, with 11 bases between them. Germline V gives CDR1 LNHNV, CDR2 YYDKDF (reference sequence). The CDR3 length is 14 residues. The CDR3, as DNA: TGTGCCACCAGCCCACCGGAGAGCTCCTACGAGCAGTACTTC. Translating it yields CATSPPESSYEQYF.

The chain uses TRBV29-1 and TRBJ1-2, with a tentative D call TRBD1 (6 bases). Per germline, CDR1 SQVTM and CDR2 ANQGSEA. The CDR3 totals 13 residues. V was trimmed by 7 bases and J by 8 bases, leaving 20 bases between them. CDR3 in amino acids: CSGAEGRGRGYTF. The CDR3 DNA sequence: TGCAGCGGGGCCGAGGGCAGGGGAAGGGGCTACACCTTC.

In its sample, this clonotype was seen many times. This rearrangement joins TRBV7-9 to TRBJ1-2; 7 nucleotides align to TRBD1. The V gene's germline CDR1 is SEHNR and CDR2 FQNEAQ (reference sequence). The CDR3 has 16 residues. With 4 bases clipped from V and 2 bases from J, the junction kept 10 bases outside the gene matches. DNA for the CDR3: TGTGCCAGCAGCTCCACCGATGGACAGGTGAACTATGGCTACACCTTC. Protein sequence: CASSSTDGQVNYGYTF.

The rearrangement joins TRBV15 to TRBJ2-5; 7 bases line up with TRBD2. V trimming: 8 bases; J trimming: 5 bases; junction bases outside the gene matches: 8. Germline assignment: CDR1 LNHNV and CDR2 YYDKDF (reference sequence). The CDR3 has 13 residues. As DNA, the CDR3 is TGTGCCACCCGACTAGCTCTTAGGGAGACCCAGTACTTC. Residues: CATRLALRETQYF.

The genes are TRBV20-1 and TRBJ2-5; 8 bases are shared with TRBD1. Germline values: CDR1 DFQATT, CDR2 SNEGSKA (reference sequence). Losses at the gene ends were 3 bases for V and 5 bases for J; bases not matched to a gene: 5. CDR3 length: 13 residues. The CDR3 nucleotides read TGCAGTGCTAGGCCCAGGGGGCCTGAGACCCAGTACTTC. Translated: CSARPRGPETQYF.

This clonotype has only a few counts. This chain links TRBV13 with TRBJ1-4, with 9 positions matching TRBD1. With 5 bases clipped from V and 8 bases from J, the junction kept 12 bases outside the gene matches. This CDR3 is built from 16 residues. Germline lookup yields CDR1 PRHDT and CDR2 FYEKMQ (reference sequence). Here the CDR3 DNA reads TGTGCCAGCAGCAACAAGCAGACAGGGGGTTTGGAAAAACTGTTTTTT. Residues: CASSNKQTGGLEKLFF.

This clonotype was recorded many times. The V and J genes are TRBV7-8 and TRBJ2-7; weak D call: TRBD2 (6 bases). V was cut by 2 bases and J by 6 bases, with 14 bases left in between. This CDR3 is 14 amino acids long. The germline gives CDR1 SGHVS, CDR2 FQNEAQ. The CDR3, as DNA: TGTGCCAGCAGCTTAACGCGGGGTGGCGGCGAGCAGTACTTC. It is translated as CASSLTRGGGEQYF.

This chain uses TRBV7-2 with TRBJ2-3; D gene unclear. CDR3 length: 12 amino acids. The germline V gene encodes CDR1 SGHTA and CDR2 FQGNSA. V was trimmed by 0 bases and J by 8 bases, leaving 6 bases between them. Written as DNA, the CDR3 is TGTGCCAGCAGCTTAGCGATCCGTACGCAGTATTTT. Its translation: CASSLAIRTQYF. The full variable domain, completed using reference TRBV7-2 and TRBJ2-3, is GAGVSQSPSNKVTEKGKDVELRCDPISGHTALYWYRQSLGQGLEFLIYFQGNSAPDKSGLPSDRFSAERTGGSVSTLTIQRTQQEDSAVYLCASSLAIRTQYFGPGTRLTVL.

The chain carries TRBV29-1 and TRBJ2-7, with 10 bases that match TRBD2. The CDR3 contains 12 residues. Germline V gene lookup returns CDR1 SQVTM and CDR2 ANQGSEA. The ends lost 4 bases at V and 6 bases at J; junction bases unmatched: 3. This CDR3 is CSVGSGGGEQYF. The CDR3 DNA follows: TGCAGCGTTGGGAGCGGGGGGGGCGAGCAGTACTTC.

This clonotype was found a few times. As DNA, the CDR3 is TGTGCCAGCAGCCGTGAGGGGCCGGACACTGAAGCTTTCTTT. This codes for CASSREGPDTEAFF. The chain recombines TRBV5-8 with TRBJ1-1, with D perhaps matching TRBD1 (5 bases). In germline, CDR1 is SGHTS, CDR2 YDEGEE. V lost 4 bases and J lost 3, with 13 bases in between. The CDR3 sequence is 14 residues long.

This clonotype turned up a few times. Germline and junction disagree at one end, which may indicate a read error. The gene calls are TRBV24-1 and TRBJ1-5; a weak D match, TRBD1 (5 bases). Germline V gene sequence: CDR1 KGHDR, CDR2 SFDVKD. This CDR3 region has 15 residues. The chain's CDR3 is CASSYTQGRNQPQHF. The CDR3 DNA is TGTGCCAGCAGTTACACCCAGGGCCGCAATCAGCCCCAGCATTTT.

In its sample, this clonotype was seen a few times. The gene calls are TRBV6-4 and TRBJ2-5, with TRBD2 matching 14 bases. Germline V gene sequence: CDR1 MRHNA, CDR2 SNTAGT. This CDR3 is 21 amino acids long. V lost 5 bases and J lost 0; bases outside the gene matches: 17. The CDR3 loop reads CASSPRGLAGGPWEDQETQYF. CDR3 sequence (DNA): TGTGCCAGCAGTCCAAGAGGACTAGCGGGGGGACCATGGGAGGACCAAGAGACCCAGTACTTC.

This clonotype was counted between two and nine times. An end of the junction does not agree with germline; a read error may underlie this. The chain has TRBV10-2 and TRBJ1-2; D is perhaps TRBD1 (5 bases). CDR1 and CDR2 (germline): WSHSY, SAAADI. CDR3 length equals 13 residues. The CDR3 region has the DNA TGTGCCAGCAGTGAATACAGGCACTATGGCTACACCTTC. Its translation: CASSEYRHYGYTF.

This clonotype was picked up many times. The gene calls are TRBV10-3 and TRBJ2-3; D is uncertain. CDR1 is ENHRY, CDR2 SYGVKD, per germline. V lost 10 bases and J lost 5, with 7 bases in between. This CDR3 is built from 10 residues. CDR3 residues: CATGGDTQYF. In DNA, the CDR3 is TGTGCCACCGGTGGAGATACGCAGTATTTT.

The chain employs TRBV7-2 and TRBJ2-7, with D perhaps TRBD2 (6 bases). The germline V and J ends were trimmed by 2 bases and 1 base, with 18 bases remaining between them. The CDR3 loop spans 17 amino acids. The V gene's germline CDR1 is SGHTA and CDR2 FQGNSA. The CDR3 loop is CASSLYPTTAGSYEQYF. Here the CDR3 DNA reads TGTGCCAGCAGCTTATACCCCACGACGGCGGGGTCCTACGAGCAGTACTTC.

In this sample, this clonotype turned up a few times. The chain employs TRBV7-9 and TRBJ2-2, with D unclear. Trimming left V 4 bases short and J 4 bases short, with 4 bases between. CDR1 is SEHNR, CDR2 FQNEAQ, per germline (reference sequence). The CDR3 is 12 residues long. The CDR3 loop reads CASSSITGELFF. The CDR3 DNA follows: TGTGCCAGCAGCTCCATCACCGGGGAGCTGTTTTTT.